The 2 T cell receptor beta chains listed next were all sequenced from one sample in a study of shared clonotypes between healthy human individuals. TCRdb's table, derived via immunoSEQ multiplex PCR, lists solely in-frame clones and lacks some. This repertoire shows some 1 million clones, about 75% found once; its top ten account for roughly 1.4%. Material for sequencing was memory CD4+ T cells sorted from blood. The subset: CD45RA-negative fraction. The receptors come from a man aged 18-30 years in good health.

A remark on this clone: Other DNA sequences within the sample encode an identical CDR3. The chain couples TRBV7-2 to TRBJ1-1; D is unclear. The germline V gene encodes CDR1 SGHTA and CDR2 FQGNSA. This CDR3 is built from 14 residues. Trimming removed 6 bases at V and 0 bases at J, with 11 bases between. This CDR3 is CASSLSNLNTEAFF. The DNA of the CDR3 is TGTGCCAGCAGTTTAAGCAATTTGAACACTGAAGCTTTCTTT.

CDR3: CASSLAPSGRANEQFF. Here the CDR3 DNA reads TGTGCCAGCAGCTTAGCGCCTAGCGGGAGGGCGAATGAGCAGTTCTTC. This chain links TRBV11-2 with TRBJ2-1, with 12 positions matching TRBD2. Germline CDR1 reads SGHAT; CDR2 reads FQNNGV. Trimming took 1 base from V and 7 from J; bases not matched to a gene: 5. This CDR3 has 16 residues.